This T cell receptor beta chain derives from a study of cytomegalovirus exposure and HLA in healthy donors. At the level of the study: Roughly 85 million unique TCRs from HLA-typed donors made up an early data release. Notes on the study in general: For most subjects, TCR beta sequences were reported to predict HLA-A and HLA-B alleles with accuracy.

A multiplex PCR was run with 60 Vbeta primers and 13 Jbeta primers. TCRdb's table, derived via immunoSEQ multiplex PCR, lists solely in-frame clones and lacks some. Seen here are 35,000 to 55,000 clones, 55% to 75% observed once, and the top ten hold around 3.3%. This CDR3 comprises 13 residues. The germline CDR1 and CDR2 sequences are LNHNV and YYDKDF (reference sequence). V dropped 0 bases and J dropped 9 bases, with 9 bases sitting between them. About this clone: What it recognizes is unknown.

This clonotype was obtained from a woman aged 25 to 39 in good health and CMV-seronegative. Source material: PBMCs. J is TRBJ2-1 and V is TRBV15, with unresolved D. In DNA form, the CDR3 reads TGTGCCACCAGCAGAGATTCCCTTTCTGAGCAGTTCTTC. This translates into CATSRDSLSEQFF.